This T cell receptor beta chain was sequenced in a study of control samples from healthy donors and cancer patients. The protocol was immunoSEQ multiplex PCR, while the TCRdb copy is restricted to in-frame clones and leaves out a portion. The sample gives about 170,000 clones, roughly 88% of which show up once; approximately 4.9% is in the top ten. The clonotype originates from a woman aged 25-40 years in good health. The sequenced material came from blood.

CDR3 sequence reads: CASSLLTDNEQFF. CDR3 nucleotides: TGCGCCAGCAGCCTGCTGACCGACAATGAGCAGTTCTTC. This chain connects TRBV4-1 to TRBJ2-1; no definite D call. Germline-derived CDR1 and CDR2 are MGHRA and YSYEKL. CDR3 size: 13 residues. The V gene lost 4 bases and the J gene lost 5 bases, with 9 bases spanning the gap.